What follows are 24 T cell receptor beta chains derived from one specimen sequenced in a study of Ad26.COV2.S vaccination and SARS-CoV-2 variants. The protocol was immunoSEQ multiplex PCR, while the TCRdb copy is restricted to in-frame clones and leaves out a portion. The sample lists fewer than 150,000 clones, roughly 85% seen once, with 5% in the top ten. Here the sequenced sample was peripheral blood, taken after recovery from COVID-19. Receptor source: a human donor who had recovered from COVID-19.

The V gene is TRBV7-6, the J gene TRBJ1-6; 7 nucleotides align to TRBD1. V shed 5 bases, J shed 10 bases, and the junction held 11 bases outside the gene matches. The germline CDR1 and CDR2 sequences are SGHVS and FNYEAQ. This CDR3 is built from 15 residues. The chain's CDR3 is CASSPGGKGSSPLHF. Here the CDR3 DNA reads TGTGCCAGCAGCCCAGGGGGAAAGGGATCCTCACCCCTCCACTTT.

The chain combines TRBV11-2 with TRBJ2-3; 10 bases are shared with TRBD2. Germline V CDR1 and CDR2: SGHAT, FQNNGV. The junction had 9 bases not matched to a gene; V was cut back by 6 bases and J by 6 bases. CDR3 size: 15 residues. CDR3 loop: CASSPISGGSDTQYF. The CDR3, as DNA: TGTGCCAGCAGTCCGATTAGCGGGGGGTCGGATACGCAGTATTTT. Full variable domain (rest looked up from reference TRBV11-2 and TRBJ2-3): EAGVAQSPRYKIIEKRQSVAFWCNPISGHATLYWYQQILGQGPKLLIQFQNNGVVDDSQLPKDRFSAERLKGVDSTLKIQPAKLEDSAVYLCASSPISGGSDTQYFGPGTRLTVL.

The gene calls are TRBV28 and TRBJ1-4, with D possibly TRBD1 on 6 matching bases. The V gene lost 7 bases and the J gene lost 7 bases, with 10 bases spanning the gap. This CDR3 contains 12 residues. CDR1 MDHEN and CDR2 SYDVKM come from the germline V gene. The CDR3 region is CASTRGSEKLFF. CDR3 DNA: TGTGCCAGCACCAGGGGAAGTGAAAAACTGTTTTTT. Full variable domain (remainder filled in from reference TRBV28 and TRBJ1-4): DVKVTQSSRYLVKRTGEKVFLECVQDMDHENMFWYRQDPGLGLRLIYFSYDVKMKEKGDIPEGYSVSREKKERFSLILESASTNQTSMYLCASTRGSEKLFFGSGTQLSVL.

The chain carries TRBV5-4 and TRBJ1-1; D remains ambiguous. Germline loops: CDR1 SGHNT, CDR2 YYREEE (reference sequence). CDR3 length equals 12 residues. V shed 4 bases and J shed 2 bases, with 6 bases lying between them. In DNA form, the CDR3 reads TGTGCCAGCAGCCTCATTAACACTGAAGCTTTCTTT. As protein: CASSLINTEAFF.

This clone showed up just once. The V and J genes are TRBV7-9 and TRBJ1-1, with TRBD1 matching 9 bases. Trimming removed 5 bases from V and 0 bases from J; junction bases left unmatched: 4. The CDR3 sequence is 15 residues long. Per germline, CDR1 SEHNR and CDR2 FQNEAQ (reference sequence). The DNA for the CDR3 is TGTGCCAGCAGCCGGAGGGACAGGGTGAACACTGAAGCTTTCTTT. Residues: CASSRRDRVNTEAFF.

The gene calls are TRBV7-2 and TRBJ1-1, with a weak D call TRBD1 (5 bases). This CDR3 has 13 amino acids. The V end lost 2 bases, the J end lost 7 bases, and 11 bases lay between the germline ends. CDR1 is SGHTA, CDR2 FQGNSA, per germline. CDR3 nucleotides: TGTGCCAGCAGCTTAATAAGTACAGGTGAAGCTTTCTTT. This gives the protein CASSLISTGEAFF.

J is TRBJ1-2 and V is TRBV6-5; no reliable D call. With 6 bases removed from V and 5 bases from J, the gap between germline ends came to 10 bases. Germline CDR1 and CDR2: MNHEY and SVGAGI. This CDR3 has 12 residues. The CDR3 sequence is CASSAGVYGYTF. DNA of the CDR3: TGTGCCAGCAGCGCAGGCGTATATGGCTACACCTTC.

The rearrangement uses TRBV4-1 and TRBJ1-1; no clear D. CDR1 is MGHRA, CDR2 YSYEKL, per germline. The CDR3 is 14 amino acids. V lost 4 bases, J lost 3 bases, and 12 bases lay in between. The CDR3 DNA follows: TGCGCCAGCAGCCTGGGGAAGGCGGACACTGAAGCTTTCTTT. It yields the protein CASSLGKADTEAFF.

This chain connects TRBV6-5 to TRBJ2-1; weak D call: TRBD2 (5 bases). Germline V gene sequence: CDR1 MNHEY, CDR2 SVGAGI. V dropped 4 bases and J dropped 2 bases, with 9 bases sitting between them. The CDR3 consists of 14 residues. CDR3 in DNA: TGTGCCAGCAGTTTGAGGGATCCCTACAATGAGCAGTTCTTC. Translating it yields CASSLRDPYNEQFF.

This clone has a single count. The chain employs TRBV9 and TRBJ2-3; tentative D call: TRBD1 (6 bases). V was cut by 4 bases and J by 2 bases, with 14 bases left in between. The CDR3 has 15 amino acids. CDR1 and CDR2 (germline): SGDLS, YYNGEE. CDR3 nucleotide sequence: TGTGCCAGCAGCCCCAGGGGCTCGTACACAGATACGCAGTATTTT. Residues: CASSPRGSYTDTQYF.

The chain uses TRBV5-1 and TRBJ1-1; D remains unclear. This CDR3 spans 15 amino acids. Germline V gene lookup returns CDR1 SGHRS and CDR2 YFSETQ. With 4 bases removed from V and 1 base from J, the gap between germline ends came to 14 bases. As DNA, the CDR3 is TGCGCCAGCAGCCCAACCTCGGGCTCGAACACTGAAGCTTTCTTT. This gives the protein CASSPTSGSNTEAFF.

The V call is TRBV9, the J call TRBJ1-1; D is unresolved. The CDR3 has 13 residues. V was shortened by 2 bases and J by 4 bases, with 9 bases between the two germline ends. Germline assignment: CDR1 SGDLS and CDR2 YYNGEE. The CDR3, as DNA: TGTGCCAGCAGCGTGACTGACACCACTGAAGCTTTCTTT. This sequence encodes CASSVTDTTEAFF.

This clone has a single count. The chain links TRBV7-2 to TRBJ2-5, with a tentative D call TRBD1 (5 bases). The CDR3 covers 17 residues. Germline values: CDR1 SGHTA, CDR2 FQGNSA. V gave up 5 bases and J gave up 5 bases, with 24 bases separating them. In nucleotides, the CDR3 is TGTGCCAGCAGCCCTGTCGGGCAGGGATCTACCACTGAGACCCAGTACTTC. Translated, it gives CASSPVGQGSTTETQYF. Filled out from reference TRBV7-2 and TRBJ2-5, the complete variable domain reads GAGVSQSPSNKVTEKGKDVELRCDPISGHTALYWYRQSLGQGLEFLIYFQGNSAPDKSGLPSDRFSAERTGGSVSTLTIQRTQQEDSAVYLCASSPVGQGSTTETQYFGPGTRLLVL.

This sequence joins TRBV28 and TRBJ2-7; D ambiguous. This CDR3 is 18 amino acids long. The V end lost 2 bases, the J end lost 0 bases, and 20 bases lay between the germline ends. Germline V gene data show CDR1 as MDHEN and CDR2 as SYDVKM. The CDR3 region is CASSLRSWDTVLSYEQYF. CDR3 DNA sequence: TGTGCCAGCAGTTTACGTAGTTGGGATACGGTTCTCTCCTACGAGCAGTACTTC.

The chain has TRBV5-4 and TRBJ2-2; tentatively, D is TRBD1 or TRBD2 (5 bases each). The CDR3 is 16 residues long. Trimming took 3 bases from V and 4 from J, leaving 16 bases between them. From germline, CDR1 is SGHNT and CDR2 YYREEE (reference sequence). The DNA for the CDR3 is TGTGCCAGCAGCTCCCCGGGGCCGGTTAGCACCGGGGAGCTGTTTTTT. Its protein is CASSSPGPVSTGELFF.

The chain joins TRBV15 to TRBJ2-5; 11 bases line up with TRBD2. CDR1 is LNHNV, CDR2 YYDKDF, per germline (reference sequence). The CDR3 extends over 16 amino acids. V was clipped by 4 bases and J by 3 bases; unmatched bases: 7. The DNA for the CDR3 is TGTGCCACCAGCATCCCGGGACTAGCGGACAAAGAGACCCAGTACTTC. Its protein is CATSIPGLADKETQYF.

The chain couples TRBV28 to TRBJ1-4; D ambiguous. Germline lookup yields CDR1 MDHEN and CDR2 SYDVKM. The CDR3 runs 17 residues. Trimming left V 6 bases short and J 2 bases short, with 19 bases between. The CDR3 spells CASSSATIGRTNEKLFF. In DNA form, the CDR3 reads TGTGCCAGCAGCTCGGCGACAATCGGAAGGACTAATGAAAAACTGTTTTTT. Full variable domain (remainder filled in from reference TRBV28 and TRBJ1-4): DVKVTQSSRYLVKRTGEKVFLECVQDMDHENMFWYRQDPGLGLRLIYFSYDVKMKEKGDIPEGYSVSREKKERFSLILESASTNQTSMYLCASSSATIGRTNEKLFFGSGTQLSVL.

The chain recombines TRBV2 with TRBJ2-3, with 8 bases that match TRBD2. The V gene's germline CDR1 is SNHLY and CDR2 FYNNEI. CDR3 size: 16 residues. V dropped 5 bases and J dropped 2; count of bases not matched to a gene: 9. The CDR3 DNA reads as TGTGCCAGCAGTCAACGGGGGGGCCCTTTCACAGATACGCAGTATTTT. This translates into CASSQRGGPFTDTQYF.

The chain is built from TRBV12-3 or TRBV12-4 and TRBJ2-1; D call uncertain. The CDR3 contains 11 residues. Between the trimmed V and J ends, which lost 4 bases and 5 bases, there was a span of 3 bases. The CDR3, as DNA: TGTGCCAGCAGTTCAAACAATGAGCAGTTCTTC. It specifies CASSSNNEQFF.

CDR3 sequence: CAISDQGEKSSPLHF. CDR3 nucleotide sequence: TGTGCCATCAGCGATCAGGGGGAAAAGAGTTCACCCCTCCACTTT. The V gene is TRBV10-3, the J gene TRBJ1-6; 7 bases agree with TRBD1. The CDR3 has 15 amino acids. With V trimmed by 6 bases and J by 9 bases, 11 bases remained unmatched. The germline V gene encodes CDR1 ENHRY and CDR2 SYGVKD.

J is TRBJ1-2 and V is TRBV24-1; a weak D match, TRBD1 (5 bases). Germline V gene lookup returns CDR1 KGHDR and CDR2 SFDVKD. Trimming left V 3 bases short and J 4 bases short, with 11 bases between. The CDR3 consists of 14 residues. CDR3 DNA sequence: TGTGCCACCAGTGATGGGGCCCGCTCCTATGGCTACACCTTC. Its translation is CATSDGARSYGYTF.

The chain uses TRBV19 and TRBJ2-3; the D gene could be TRBD1 or TRBD2 (7 bases each). Germline V gene sequence: CDR1 LNHDA, CDR2 SQIVND (reference sequence). The V gene lost 4 bases and the J gene lost 1 base, with 15 bases spanning the gap. The CDR3 consists of 16 residues. For the CDR3, the DNA is TGTGCCAGTAGTACCCGACAGGGAGGGGGCACAGATACGCAGTATTTT. This translates into CASSTRQGGGTDTQYF.

The V and J genes are TRBV4-3 and TRBJ1-3; D is undetermined. This CDR3 contains 15 residues. V was shortened by 0 bases and J by 0 bases, with 6 bases between the two germline ends. Germline V gene lookup returns CDR1 LGHNA and CDR2 YSLEER. The CDR3 region has the DNA TGCGCCAGCAGCCAAGATCTGACCTCTGGAAACACCATATATTTT. This encodes CASSQDLTSGNTIYF.

The gene calls are TRBV28 and TRBJ1-6; D is perhaps TRBD1 (6 bases). Germline CDR1 is MDHEN and CDR2 is SYDVKM. V gave up 2 bases and J gave up 5 bases, with 10 bases separating them. This CDR3 has 15 amino acids. The CDR3 DNA follows: TGTGCCAGCAGTTTACTTTCAGGGGATAATTCACCCCTCCACTTT. Its translation: CASSLLSGDNSPLHF. Drawing the rest from reference TRBV28 and TRBJ1-6, the complete variable domain is DVKVTQSSRYLVKRTGEKVFLECVQDMDHENMFWYRQDPGLGLRLIYFSYDVKMKEKGDIPEGYSVSREKKERFSLILESASTNQTSMYLCASSLLSGDNSPLHFGNGTRLTVT.